This T cell receptor (beta chain) stems from a study of blood T cell repertoires in COVID-19. About the study: PBMCs, B-cell-depleted T cells, or T cells provided the cDNA or gDNA that made up the material.

Sequencing used immunoSEQ multiplex PCR; TCRdb keeps in-frame clones, though not all of them. Of 150,000 to 200,000 clones listed, roughly nine tenths are singletons. This clone has a single count. Ages ranged from about 18 to 90 years, with residence in around 24 US areas. V was pared by 4 bases and J by 2 bases, with 6 bases of the junction left unmatched. Per germline, CDR1 MNHEY and CDR2 SMNVEV (reference sequence). This CDR3 region has 15 residues. This sequence was found in a woman in her thirties or forties with acute COVID-19. Sequenced input: PBMCs or T cells enriched from blood (not recorded which). V usage is TRBV27 and J usage is TRBJ1-1, with 8 bases lining up with TRBD1. The CDR3 DNA reads as TGTGCCAGCAGTTCCTGGGACAGGATTAACACTGAAGCTTTCTTT. This gives the protein CASSSWDRINTEAFF.